These 28 T cell receptor beta chains were all obtained from the same sample, sequenced in a study of T-cell memory formation after mild COVID-19. TCRdb itself ran the 5' RACE reads through MiXCR, one entry per CDR3 protein. Of fewer than 50,000 distinct CDR3 sequences in the sample, approximately 7% are singletons; the top ten hold approximately 1.3%. Sequencing was done on a sample of PBMCs or a T cell subset sorted from them (not recorded which). The receptor source for this set is a young man who had mild COVID-19 (a few samples of this study predate the infection). Cell type and time point are not known.

This clonotype was seen a handful of times. The chain employs TRBV5-1 and TRBJ2-7; the D gene is possibly TRBD1 (6 bases). From germline, CDR1 is SGHRS and CDR2 YFSETQ. Trimming stripped 0 bases from V and 3 bases from J, with 16 bases between. The CDR3 loop spans 16 amino acids. The CDR3 loop is CASSLDPTGTLYEQYV. The CDR3, as DNA: TGCGCCAGCAGCTTGGACCCTACAGGGACACTCTACGAGCAGTACGTC.

This clonotype was seen ten or more times. The chain is built from TRBV5-1 and TRBJ2-1; D call uncertain. Trimming pared 0 bases from V and 13 bases from J, leaving 23 bases between. The CDR3 has 16 residues. CDR1 and CDR2 from the germline V gene are SGHRS and YFSETQ. This CDR3 is CASSLDPLSAAPVQFF. The CDR3 nucleotides are TGCGCCAGCAGCTTGGACCCCTTGTCGGCTGCGCCGGTCCAGTTCTTC.

CDR3 protein: CASSFGVPGNTIYF. The CDR3 bases are TGTGCCAGCAGCTTTGGAGTGCCTGGAAACACCATATATTTT. This rearrangement joins TRBV7-9 to TRBJ1-3, with D hard to call. Germline CDR1 is SEHNR and CDR2 is FQNEAQ (reference sequence). V lost 3 bases to trimming and J lost 2 bases, with 8 bases between them. The CDR3 covers 14 residues.

This clonotype was seen a handful of times. The rearrangement links TRBV12-3 or TRBV12-4 to TRBJ2-1, with unresolved D. Trimming removed 0 bases from V and 7 bases from J, with 16 bases in between. The CDR3 covers 16 residues. The CDR3 sequence: CASSLAGRPSRNEQFF. The CDR3 DNA sequence: TGTGCCAGCAGTTTAGCCGGACGTCCCTCGCGGAATGAGCAGTTCTTC.

This clonotype was detected only a few times. The rearrangement joins TRBV4-3 to TRBJ2-3; tentatively, D is TRBD2 (6 bases). V lost 3 bases to trimming and J lost 2 bases, with 21 bases between them. Germline V gene data show CDR1 as LGHNA and CDR2 as YSLEER. The CDR3 is 18 amino acids. The CDR3 reads CASSQSGAMGGNTDTQYF. CDR3 DNA sequence: TGCGCCAGCAGCCAGAGCGGTGCTATGGGGGGAAACACAGATACGCAGTATTTT.

This clonotype was detected a few times. The chain is built from TRBV7-2 and TRBJ2-2; 8 bases map to TRBD2. CDR1 SGHTA and CDR2 FQGNSA come from the germline V gene. This CDR3 is 15 amino acids long. Losses at the gene ends were 2 bases for V and 6 bases for J; bases not matched to a gene: 5. CDR3 region: CASSLRLAIPGELFF. The CDR3 DNA follows: TGTGCCAGCAGCTTACGACTAGCGATCCCCGGGGAGCTGTTTTTT.

J is TRBJ2-1 and V is TRBV4-3; D gene ambiguous. Trimming removed 0 bases from V and 6 bases from J, with 9 bases in between. The CDR3 consists of 14 residues. CDR1 is LGHNA and CDR2 is YSLEER in the germline V gene. CDR3 region: CASSQEWVLNEQFF. The CDR3 DNA follows: TGCGCCAGCAGCCAAGAATGGGTGCTCAATGAGCAGTTCTTC.

The rearrangement uses TRBV6-6 and TRBJ1-1, with 8 nucleotides matching TRBD1. Trimming at V came to 0 bases and at J to 6 bases, leaving 9 bases not matched to a gene. The CDR3 is 16 residues long. Germline loops: CDR1 MNHNY, CDR2 SVGAGI (reference sequence). The CDR3, as DNA: TGTGCCAGCAGTTACTCCTCGACAGGGGAGGCCCCTGAAGCTTTCTTT. Amino acids: CASSYSSTGEAPEAFF.

The J gene is TRBJ1-1, the V gene TRBV12-3 or TRBV12-4; no definite D call. This CDR3 spans 15 amino acids. Trimming left V 5 bases short and J 6 bases short, with 19 bases between. CDR3 residues: CASSTPLGRTAEAFF. The CDR3, as DNA: TGTGCCAGCAGTACCCCCCTGGGTAGGACGGCTGAAGCTTTCTTT.

This rearrangement joins TRBV29-1 to TRBJ1-2; D is unclear. This CDR3 is 14 amino acids long. The germline V gene has CDR1 SQVTM and CDR2 ANQGSEA. Trimming stripped 4 bases from V and 3 bases from J, with 15 bases between. CDR3: CSVVTVEAYYGYTF. DNA for the CDR3: TGCAGCGTTGTTACGGTGGAGGCGTACTATGGCTACACCTTC.

The V and J genes are TRBV12-3 or TRBV12-4 and TRBJ1-3, with D maybe TRBD1 (6 bases). The CDR3 consists of 14 residues. V was pared by 5 bases and J by 2 bases, with 10 bases between. The CDR3 bases are TGTGCCAGCAGTCCGCCAGGGGCTGGAAACACCATATATTTT. It translates to CASSPPGAGNTIYF.

This clonotype was observed at least ten times. The V gene is TRBV7-2, the J gene TRBJ2-1, with D possibly matching TRBD1 (6 bases). The CDR3 contains 16 residues. From germline, CDR1 is SGHTA and CDR2 FQGNSA. The ends were cut back, 5 bases at V and 6 bases at J, with 20 bases in the middle. The CDR3 nucleotides are TGTGCCAGCAGCCTGTTCGTGGGGGCCTTAAGCAATGAGCAGTTCTTC. It translates to CASSLFVGALSNEQFF.

This clonotype was counted a few times. The V call is TRBV5-4, the J call TRBJ2-3; D remains unclear. The CDR3 runs 14 residues. The V and J ends lost 0 bases and 1 base respectively, with 6 bases between them. Germline CDR1 and CDR2: SGHNT and YYREEE (reference sequence). CDR3 nucleotides: TGTGCCAGCAGCTTGGCGCAGGGCACAGATACGCAGTATTTT. Amino acid sequence: CASSLAQGTDTQYF.

The rearrangement links TRBV2 to TRBJ1-4; D may be TRBD1 (6 bases). The CDR3 contains 15 residues. V dropped 7 bases and J dropped 7 bases, with 19 bases sitting between them. CDR1 is SNHLY and CDR2 is FYNNEI in the germline V gene. The CDR3 coding sequence is TGTGCCAGCATCAGCCTTCCAGGGGAAAGTGAAAAACTGTTTTTT. Encoded protein: CASISLPGESEKLFF.

The chain recombines TRBV5-4 with TRBJ2-7, with D possibly being TRBD2 (5 bases). Trimming took off 4 bases at V and 0 bases at J, with 11 bases between the two ends. Germline CDR1 and CDR2: SGHNT and YYREEE (reference sequence). The CDR3 is made up of 14 amino acids. CDR3 region: CASSRSGSSYEQYV. In DNA, the CDR3 is TGTGCCAGCAGCCGCAGTGGGAGCTCCTACGAGCAGTACGTC.

This chain joins TRBV6-2 or TRBV6-3 and TRBJ1-5; D is unclear. V was cut by 5 bases and J by 2 bases, with 10 bases left in between. The CDR3 consists of 14 residues. CDR1 is MNHEY and CDR2 is SVGEGT in the germline V gene. CDR3 in DNA: TGTGCCAGCAGTCCGGGCTGGGGCAATCAGCCCCAGCATTTT. Its translation: CASSPGWGNQPQHF.

In DNA form, the CDR3 reads TGTGCCAGCAGCTTAGTTGGAGGTAGCAATCAGCCCCAGCATTTT. Protein: CASSLVGGSNQPQHF. The genes are TRBV7-6 and TRBJ1-5; no firm D call. The germline V and J ends were trimmed by 1 base and 0 bases, with 7 bases remaining between them. Germline V CDR1 and CDR2: SGHVS, FNYEAQ. The CDR3 sequence is 15 residues long.

V is TRBV12-3 or TRBV12-4 and J is TRBJ1-2; D is unresolved. V was clipped by 1 base and J by 4 bases, with 10 bases between them. The length of the CDR3 is 14 residues. The CDR3 DNA sequence: TGTGCCAGCAGTTTAGAGGCGGCAATCTATGGCTACACCTTC. As protein: CASSLEAAIYGYTF.

The chain recombines TRBV5-6 with TRBJ2-1, with 7 bases aligning to TRBD1. Germline trimming cut 0 bases from V and 8 bases from J; bases unmatched to any gene: 8. The CDR3 is 15 amino acids. CDR1 is SGHDT and CDR2 is YYEEEE in the germline V gene. The CDR3 nucleotides read TGTGCCAGCAGCTTGGGACAGGGTAGAATTTATGAGCAGTTCTTC. Residues: CASSLGQGRIYEQFF.

A few counts support this clonotype. The chain couples TRBV7-2 to TRBJ1-2; 8 nucleotides line up with TRBD1. CDR1 and CDR2 (germline): SGHTA, FQGNSA. J lost 8 bases, V lost 5 bases, and 10 bases had no gene match. The CDR3 spans 14 residues. CDR3 in DNA: TGTGCCAGCAGCCCAGGGGGCAGGGGGCGAGGCTACACCTTC. Protein: CASSPGGRGRGYTF.

This sequence joins TRBV29-1 and TRBJ2-1; 11 bases agree with TRBD1. V gave up 5 bases and J gave up 7 bases; unmatched junction bases: 7. The germline V gene has CDR1 SQVTM and CDR2 ANQGSEA. This CDR3 comprises 14 residues. The CDR3 loop is CSVIGTGGMNEQFF. CDR3 in DNA: TGCAGCGTTATCGGGACAGGGGGAATGAATGAGCAGTTCTTC.

This clonotype appeared a few times. The chain carries TRBV7-2 and TRBJ1-2; 7 bases are shared with TRBD1. The CDR3 is 13 amino acids. CDR1 and CDR2 (germline): SGHTA, FQGNSA. The J segment lost 8 bases and the V segment lost 5 bases, leaving 8 bases of the junction unmatched. DNA for the CDR3: TGTGCCAGCAGCACCTACAGGGGCGGCGGCTACACCTTC. This gives the protein CASSTYRGGGYTF.

There are a few counts of this clonotype. The chain couples TRBV20-1 to TRBJ1-5, with D possibly being TRBD1 (6 bases). This CDR3 contains 14 residues. Germline V gene data show CDR1 as DFQATT and CDR2 as SNEGSKA (reference sequence). V was clipped by 2 bases and J by 3 bases, with 11 bases between them. CDR3 DNA sequence: TGCAGTGCTAGATCAGGGGCCAACAATCAGCCCCAGCATTTT. Its translation is CSARSGANNQPQHF.

The sample holds a few counts of this clonotype. The rearrangement links TRBV6-5 to TRBJ1-2; D is possibly TRBD1 (5 bases). V was clipped by 6 bases and J by 5 bases, with 16 bases between them. The CDR3 runs 14 residues. CDR1 and CDR2 from the germline V gene are MNHEY and SVGAGI. The CDR3: CASSLDPRVYGYTF. The CDR3 nucleotides read TGTGCCAGCAGCCTGGATCCCAGGGTATATGGCTACACCTTC.

The CDR3 loop reads CARGDGYEQYF. The CDR3 DNA reads as TGTGCCAGGGGGGACGGCTACGAGCAGTACTTC. This sequence joins TRBV6-4 and TRBJ2-7; TRBD1 or TRBD2 may be the D gene (5 bases each). The germline V gene has CDR1 MRHNA and CDR2 SNTAGT. The CDR3 has 11 amino acids. Trimming took off 9 bases at V and 3 bases at J, with 9 bases between the two ends.

This clonotype was recorded many times. The chain employs TRBV9 and TRBJ2-3, with unresolved D. This CDR3 has 15 residues. V gave up 0 bases and J gave up 2 bases, with 10 bases separating them. CDR1 and CDR2 (germline): SGDLS, YYNGEE. The CDR3, as DNA: TGTGCCAGCAGCGTAGACTCCTCCCACACAGATACGCAGTATTTT. It is translated as CASSVDSSHTDTQYF.

This chain links TRBV6-5 with TRBJ2-5; TRBD2 matches at 9 bases. Germline V lookup: CDR1 MNHEY, CDR2 SVGAGI. V lost 6 bases and J lost 5; bases outside the gene matches: 13. The CDR3 runs 16 residues. This CDR3 reads CASSRSSFSGGETQYF. DNA for the CDR3: TGTGCCAGCAGCCGGAGCTCCTTCAGCGGGGGGGAGACCCAGTACTTC.

This clonotype was picked up a small number of times. The chain couples TRBV4-2 to TRBJ1-5; no firm D call. V was shortened by 0 bases and J by 3 bases, with 3 bases between the two germline ends. Germline-derived CDR1 and CDR2 are LGHNA and YNFKEQ. This CDR3 is built from 13 residues. The CDR3 here is CASSQESNQPQHF. In DNA form, the CDR3 reads TGTGCCAGCAGCCAAGAGTCCAATCAGCCCCAGCATTTT.